This note documents a single T cell receptor (beta chain) sequence. This clonotype was seen repeatedly, ten times or more. No cognate antigen has been identified for it. No base-level quality is on record; no much larger clone is a single base apart. This sample stems from a study of T cells in Graves' hyperthyroidism and ophthalmopathy (dated by TCRdb to the late 2010s). General notes on the study: Peripheral blood was sampled at the time of initial diagnosis, prior to any treatment. TCR V-J signatures able to tell the groups apart were searched for in a discovery cohort of 90 to 100 patients, of whom around 43 had Graves' ophthalmopathy and 55 to 60 had stable Graves' hyperthyroidism. Prospective prediction of ophthalmopathy was tested in an independent validation cohort of 18 hyperthyroidism patients and around 16 patients who later progressed to ophthalmopathy. The roughly 91 discovery patients were randomly split 7:3 into training and test sets. The study also compared thyroid tissue and blood T-cell repertoires from about six Graves' hyperthyroidism patients. Once sampling was done, hyperthyroidism patients were given methimazole at a starting dose of 30 mg daily, whereas ophthalmopathy patients were given high-dose intravenous methylprednisolone. The paper describes TCR Vbeta CDR3 sequencing of about 140 peripheral blood samples, made up of 43 ophthalmopathy patients, around 78 hyperthyroidism patients and 17 progressor patients.

Sequences SQVTM (CDR1) and ANQGSEA (CDR2) are obtained from the germline V gene. The CDR3 holds 11 amino acids from the cysteine to the phenylalanine. Kept here is only the CDR3 DNA, which spans 33 bases and is read in frame from base 1. The junction shows trimming of 4 bases on V and 6 bases on J, plus 9 bases between the germline ends. Findings and caveats that apply to the study as a whole: Most expanded thyroid clonotypes (frequency above 0.001) were also detected in blood, suggesting blood repertoires may reflect thyroid immune responses. No statistical method was used to fix the sample size in advance, and group allocation was not hidden from the investigators. Ophthalmopathy was separated from stable hyperthyroidism by a 13 V-J signature model, with just over 85% sensitivity and about 81% specificity obtained in cross-validation and 80%/75% obtained in testing. During validation, the model predicted progression to ophthalmopathy a median of about 6.3 months ahead of onset, with almost 71% sensitivity and around 72% specificity.

Ophthalmopathy patients had moderately to severely active disease, with a Clinical Activity Score of 3 or more, a NOSPECS grade of 4 or more, and a disease duration of less than 3 months. Patients with uncontrolled infections, other autoimmune diseases, pregnancy or lactation were excluded. Clinical symptoms, serum thyroxine and TRAb, thyroid ultrasound, and orbital computed tomography formed the basis for the diagnoses. PBMCs were separated from roughly 10 ml of fresh peripheral blood using Ficoll-Paque density gradient centrifugation. Total RNA was extracted with Trizol reagent, and quality was checked on an Agilent 2100 Bioanalyzer. The TCR beta CDR3 regions were amplified from the RNA transcripts. The first round of RT-PCR for the TCR CDR3 was performed with the HTBI primer set and the Qiagen OneStep RT-PCR kit. Libraries were constructed in a second round of multiplex PCR, after which size selection and purification were performed. Libraries were sequenced paired-end with 100 bp reads on an Illumina HiSeq2000. Under the source paper's analysis protocol: SOAPnuke was used to process the raw data, removing reads that contained adapters or uncalled bases, had a mean Phred below 15, or lacked an exact match to the constant primer or identifier. COPE v1.2.5 was used to merge high-quality paired reads, and clonotypes were defined as unique nucleotide sequences. Clonotypes were aligned to IMGT TRBV, TRBD and TRBJ reference segments using MiTCR v1.1. Analysis was restricted to V-J combinations with a frequency above 0.0001, which covered about 99% of repertoires. A TCS score was defined as the ratio between F50 (clonal expansion) and ExV (chaos), using BLOSUM62-based TCRdist between CDR3 peptides within each V-J. Welch's t-statistics and random forest reduced some 510 V-J features to 10 to 15, which were used in a naive Bayes classifier (R e1071). The public reads were quality trimmed at Q25 with fastp and then assembled into clones with MiXCR by TCRdb, keeping productive beta chains. Each entry is one CDR3 protein sequence, shown with its most common DNA and genes. TCRdb, not the authors, supplied the V and J calls. This sample lists about 380,000 distinct CDR3 sequences; roughly 18% were detected once. The ten biggest clones cover 40% of the sample.

The sample comprised blood. The sequence joins TRBV29-1 to TRBJ1-1, with no reliable assignment of the D segment. The clonotype was recovered from a man between 18 and 29 years old with Graves' ophthalmopathy. The nucleotides are TGCAGCGTTGTAAACGGGCCTGAAGCTTTCTTT. This codes for CSVVNGPEAFF.